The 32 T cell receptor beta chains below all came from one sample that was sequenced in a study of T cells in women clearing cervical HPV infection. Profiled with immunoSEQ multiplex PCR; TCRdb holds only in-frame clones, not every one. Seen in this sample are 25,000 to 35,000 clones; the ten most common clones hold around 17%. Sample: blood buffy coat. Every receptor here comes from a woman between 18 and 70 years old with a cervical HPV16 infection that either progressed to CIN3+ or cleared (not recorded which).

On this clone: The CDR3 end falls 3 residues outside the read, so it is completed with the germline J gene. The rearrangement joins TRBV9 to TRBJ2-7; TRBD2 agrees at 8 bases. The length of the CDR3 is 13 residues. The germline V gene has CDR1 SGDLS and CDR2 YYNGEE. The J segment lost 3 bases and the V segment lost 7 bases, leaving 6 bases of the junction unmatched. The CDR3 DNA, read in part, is TGTGCCAGCGGTAGCGGGATCGACTACGAG. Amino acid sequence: CASGSGIDYE. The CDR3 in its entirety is CASGSGIDYEQYF.

The CDR3 loop is CASSPTGLKETQYF. The sequenced CDR3 bases are TGTGCCAGCTCACCGACAGGATTAAAAGAGACC. This chain uses TRBV18 with TRBJ2-5; perhaps TRBD1 as D (6 bases). The DNA ends 3 residues before the CDR3 does, and the rest of the CDR3 is filled in from the germline J gene. The V gene lost 3 bases and the J gene lost 3 bases, with 11 bases spanning the gap. CDR1 KGHSH and CDR2 LQKENI come from the germline V gene. There are 14 residues in the CDR3.

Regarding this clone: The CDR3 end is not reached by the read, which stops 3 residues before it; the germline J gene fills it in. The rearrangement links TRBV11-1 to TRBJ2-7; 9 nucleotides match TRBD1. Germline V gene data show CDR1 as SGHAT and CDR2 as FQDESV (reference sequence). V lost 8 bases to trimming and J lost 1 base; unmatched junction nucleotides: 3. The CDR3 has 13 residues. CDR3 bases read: TGTGCCAGCGGGGACAGGGAATCCTACGAG. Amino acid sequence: CASGDRESYE. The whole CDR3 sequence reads CASGDRESYEQYF.

Partial CDR3 DNA: TGTGCCAGCAGTGAAGTTGTGGGGCAAGGCTACGAC. Its protein product is CASSEVVGQGYD. The full CDR3 is CASSEVVGQGYDYTF. The chain uses TRBV6-1 and TRBJ1-2; weak D call: TRBD1 (5 bases). The CDR3 end falls 3 residues outside the read, so it is completed with the germline J gene. The CDR3 is 15 residues long. Germline-derived CDR1 and CDR2 are MNHNS and SASEGT.

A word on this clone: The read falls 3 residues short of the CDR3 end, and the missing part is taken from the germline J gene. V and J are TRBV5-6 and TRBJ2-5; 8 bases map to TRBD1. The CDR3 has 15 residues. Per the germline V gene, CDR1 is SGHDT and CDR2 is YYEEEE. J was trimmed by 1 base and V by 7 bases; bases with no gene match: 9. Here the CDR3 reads CASHRGAGVQETQYF. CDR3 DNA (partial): TGTGCCAGCCACAGGGGGGCAGGCGTCCAAGAGACC.

CDR3 residues: CASRGQGAFYEQYF. Partial CDR3 DNA: TGTGCCAGCAGAGGTCAGGGGGCCTTCTACGAG. J is TRBJ2-7 and V is TRBV5-8; 8 bases align to TRBD1. The missing CDR3 end, 3 residues past where the read stops, is filled in from the germline J gene. CDR3 length: 14 residues. V shed 5 bases and J 3 bases; nucleotides not matched to a gene: 7. CDR1 SGHTS and CDR2 YDEGEE come from the germline V gene.

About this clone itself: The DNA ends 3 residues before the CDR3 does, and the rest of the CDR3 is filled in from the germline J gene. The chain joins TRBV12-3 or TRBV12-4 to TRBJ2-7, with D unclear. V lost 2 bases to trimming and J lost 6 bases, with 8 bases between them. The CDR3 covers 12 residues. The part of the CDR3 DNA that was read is TGTGCCAGCAGTTTAAACCCTAGCGAG. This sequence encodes CASSLNPSE. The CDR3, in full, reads CASSLNPSEQYF.

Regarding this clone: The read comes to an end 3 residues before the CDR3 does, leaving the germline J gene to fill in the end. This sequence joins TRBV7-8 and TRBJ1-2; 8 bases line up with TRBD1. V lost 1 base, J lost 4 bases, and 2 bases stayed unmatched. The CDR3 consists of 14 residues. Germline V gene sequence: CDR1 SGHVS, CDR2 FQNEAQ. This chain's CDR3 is CASSLEGQAYGYTF. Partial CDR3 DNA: TGTGCCAGCAGCTTAGAGGGACAGGCCTATGGC.

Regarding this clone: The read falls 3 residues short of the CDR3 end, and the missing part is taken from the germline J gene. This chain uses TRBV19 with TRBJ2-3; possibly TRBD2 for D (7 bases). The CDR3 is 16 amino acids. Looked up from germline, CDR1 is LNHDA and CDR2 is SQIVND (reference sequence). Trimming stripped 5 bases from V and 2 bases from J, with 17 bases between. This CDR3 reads CASSRGLGGNTDTQYF. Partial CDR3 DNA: TGTGCCAGTAGTCGCGGACTAGGGGGGAACACAGATACG. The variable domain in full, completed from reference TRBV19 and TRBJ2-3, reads DGGITQSPKYLFRKEGQNVTLSCEQNLNHDAMYWYRQDPGQGLRLIYYSQIVNDFQKGDIAEGYSVSREKKESFPLTVTSAQKNPTAFYLCASSRGLGGNTDTQYFGPGTRLTVL.

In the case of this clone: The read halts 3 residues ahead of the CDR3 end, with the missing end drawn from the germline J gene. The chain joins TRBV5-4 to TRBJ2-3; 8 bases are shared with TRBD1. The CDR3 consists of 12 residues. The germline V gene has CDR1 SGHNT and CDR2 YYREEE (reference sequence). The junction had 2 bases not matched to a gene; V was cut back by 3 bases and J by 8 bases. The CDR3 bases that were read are TGTGCCAGCAGCTCCGACAGGGGTACG. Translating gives CASSSDRGT. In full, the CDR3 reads CASSSDRGTQYF.

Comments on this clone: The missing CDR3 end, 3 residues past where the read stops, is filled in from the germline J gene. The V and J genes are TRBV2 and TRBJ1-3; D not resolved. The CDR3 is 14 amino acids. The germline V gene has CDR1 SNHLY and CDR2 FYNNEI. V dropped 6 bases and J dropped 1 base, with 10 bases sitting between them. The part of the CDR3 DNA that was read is TGTGCCAGCAGCCCAAGGCCTTCTGGAAACACC. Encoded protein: CASSPRPSGNT. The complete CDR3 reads CASSPRPSGNTIYF.

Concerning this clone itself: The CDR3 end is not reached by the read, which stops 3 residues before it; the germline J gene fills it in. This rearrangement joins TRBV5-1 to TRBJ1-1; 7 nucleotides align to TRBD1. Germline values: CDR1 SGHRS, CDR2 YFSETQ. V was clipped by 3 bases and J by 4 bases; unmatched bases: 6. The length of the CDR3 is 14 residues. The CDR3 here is CASSSHGTVTEAFF. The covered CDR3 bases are TGCGCCAGCAGCTCCCATGGGACAGTCACTGAA.

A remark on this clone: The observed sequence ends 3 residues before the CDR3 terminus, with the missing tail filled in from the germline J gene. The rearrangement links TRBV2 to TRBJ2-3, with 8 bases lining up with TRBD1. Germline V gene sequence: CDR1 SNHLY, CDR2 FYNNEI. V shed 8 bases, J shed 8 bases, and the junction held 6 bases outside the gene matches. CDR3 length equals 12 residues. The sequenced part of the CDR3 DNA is TGTGCCAGCGGACAGGGTGGAGGTACG. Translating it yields CASGQGGGT. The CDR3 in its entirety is CASGQGGGTQYF.

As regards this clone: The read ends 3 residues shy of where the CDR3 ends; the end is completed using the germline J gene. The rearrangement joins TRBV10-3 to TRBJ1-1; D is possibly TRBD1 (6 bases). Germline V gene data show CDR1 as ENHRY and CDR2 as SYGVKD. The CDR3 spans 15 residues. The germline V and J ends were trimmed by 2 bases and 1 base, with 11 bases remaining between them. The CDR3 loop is CAISEEPQGNTEAFF. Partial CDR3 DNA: TGTGCCATCAGTGAGGAACCACAGGGGAACACTGAA.

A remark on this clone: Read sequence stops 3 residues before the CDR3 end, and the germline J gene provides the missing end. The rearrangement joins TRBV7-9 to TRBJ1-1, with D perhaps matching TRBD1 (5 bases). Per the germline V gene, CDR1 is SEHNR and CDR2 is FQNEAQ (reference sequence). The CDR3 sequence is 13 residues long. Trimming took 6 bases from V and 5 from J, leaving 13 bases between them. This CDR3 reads CASSRQGRTEAFF. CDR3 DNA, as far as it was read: TGTGCCAGCAGTCGGCAGGGTAGAACTGAA.

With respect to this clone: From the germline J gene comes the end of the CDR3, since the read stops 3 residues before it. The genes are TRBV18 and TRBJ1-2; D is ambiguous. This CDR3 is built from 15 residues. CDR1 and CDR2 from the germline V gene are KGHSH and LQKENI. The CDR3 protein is CASSPRDAGRDTYTF. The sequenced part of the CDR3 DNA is TGTGCCAGCTCACCAAGGGATGCGGGTAGGGATACC.

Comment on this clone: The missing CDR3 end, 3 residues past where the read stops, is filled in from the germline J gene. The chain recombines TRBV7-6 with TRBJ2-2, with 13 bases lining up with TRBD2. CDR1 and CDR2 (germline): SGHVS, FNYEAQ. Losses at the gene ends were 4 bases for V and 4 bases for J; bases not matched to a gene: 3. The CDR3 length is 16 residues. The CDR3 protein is CASSSRLAGGTGELFF. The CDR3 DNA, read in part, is TGTGCCAGCAGCTCTCGACTAGCGGGGGGCACCGGGGAG.

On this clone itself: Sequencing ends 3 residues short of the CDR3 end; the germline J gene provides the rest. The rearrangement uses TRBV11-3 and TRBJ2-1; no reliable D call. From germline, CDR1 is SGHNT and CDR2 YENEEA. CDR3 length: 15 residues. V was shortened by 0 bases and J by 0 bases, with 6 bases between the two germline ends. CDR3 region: CASSLDLRSYNEQFF. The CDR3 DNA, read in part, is TGTGCCAGCAGCTTAGATCTCCGCTCCTACAATGAG.

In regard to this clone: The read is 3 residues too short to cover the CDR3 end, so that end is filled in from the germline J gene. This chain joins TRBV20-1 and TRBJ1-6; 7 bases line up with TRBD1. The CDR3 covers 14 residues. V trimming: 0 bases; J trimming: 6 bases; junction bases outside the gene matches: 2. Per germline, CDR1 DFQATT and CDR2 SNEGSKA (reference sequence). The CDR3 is CSARDGTANSPLHF. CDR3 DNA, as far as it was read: TGCAGTGCTAGAGATGGGACAGCTAATTCACCC.

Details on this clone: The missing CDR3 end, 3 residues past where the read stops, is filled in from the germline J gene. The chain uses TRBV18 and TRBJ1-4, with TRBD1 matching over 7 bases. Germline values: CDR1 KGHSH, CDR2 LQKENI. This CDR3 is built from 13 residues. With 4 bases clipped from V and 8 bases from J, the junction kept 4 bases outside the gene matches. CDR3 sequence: CASSLGQEEKLFF. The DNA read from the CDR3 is TGTGCCAGCTCACTCGGACAGGAAGAAAAA.

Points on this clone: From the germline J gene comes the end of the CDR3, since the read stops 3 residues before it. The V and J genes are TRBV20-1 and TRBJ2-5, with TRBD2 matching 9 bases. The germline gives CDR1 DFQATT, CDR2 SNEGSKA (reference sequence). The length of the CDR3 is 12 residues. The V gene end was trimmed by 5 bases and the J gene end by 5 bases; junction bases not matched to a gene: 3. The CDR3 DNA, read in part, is TGCAGTGCTTGGAGCGGGAGGGAGACC. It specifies CSAWSGRET. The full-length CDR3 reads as CSAWSGRETQYF.

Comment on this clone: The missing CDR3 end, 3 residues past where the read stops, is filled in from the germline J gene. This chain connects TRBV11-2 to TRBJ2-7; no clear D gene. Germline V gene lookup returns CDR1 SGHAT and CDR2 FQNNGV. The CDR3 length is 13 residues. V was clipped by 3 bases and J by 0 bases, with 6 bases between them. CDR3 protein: CASSFAVSYEQYF. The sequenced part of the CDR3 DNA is TGTGCCAGCAGCTTTGCGGTCTCCTACGAG.

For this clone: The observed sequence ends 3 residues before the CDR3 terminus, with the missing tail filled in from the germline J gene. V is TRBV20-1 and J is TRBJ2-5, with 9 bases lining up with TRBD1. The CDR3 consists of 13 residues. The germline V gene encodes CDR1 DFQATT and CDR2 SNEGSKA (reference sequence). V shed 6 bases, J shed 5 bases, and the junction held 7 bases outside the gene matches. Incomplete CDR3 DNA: TGCAGTGCCATACAAGACAGGGGGGAGACC. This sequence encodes CSAIQDRGET. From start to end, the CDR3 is CSAIQDRGETQYF.

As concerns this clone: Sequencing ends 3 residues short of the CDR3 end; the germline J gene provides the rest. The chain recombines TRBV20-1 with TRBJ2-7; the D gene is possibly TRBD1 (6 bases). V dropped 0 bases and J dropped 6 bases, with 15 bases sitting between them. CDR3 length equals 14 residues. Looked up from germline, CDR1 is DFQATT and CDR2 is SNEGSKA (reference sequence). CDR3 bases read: TGCAGTGCTAGAGATGCCAGGGAAGGGGGCGAG. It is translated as CSARDAREGGE. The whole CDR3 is CSARDAREGGEQYF.

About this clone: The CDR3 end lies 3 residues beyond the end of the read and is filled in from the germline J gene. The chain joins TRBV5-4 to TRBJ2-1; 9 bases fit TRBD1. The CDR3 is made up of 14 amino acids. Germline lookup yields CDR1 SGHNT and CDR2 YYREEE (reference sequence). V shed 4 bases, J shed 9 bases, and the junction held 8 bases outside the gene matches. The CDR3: CASSGDRVVREQFF. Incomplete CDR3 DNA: TGTGCCAGCAGCGGGGACAGGGTGGTCCGTGAG.

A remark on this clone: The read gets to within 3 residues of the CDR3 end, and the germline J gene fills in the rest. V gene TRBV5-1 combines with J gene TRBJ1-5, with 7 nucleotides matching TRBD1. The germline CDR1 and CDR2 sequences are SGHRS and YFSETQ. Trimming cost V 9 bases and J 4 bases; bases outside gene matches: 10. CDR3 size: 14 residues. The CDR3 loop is CATKDRDSNQPQHF. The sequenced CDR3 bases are TGCGCCACCAAAGACCGGGACAGTAATCAGCCC.

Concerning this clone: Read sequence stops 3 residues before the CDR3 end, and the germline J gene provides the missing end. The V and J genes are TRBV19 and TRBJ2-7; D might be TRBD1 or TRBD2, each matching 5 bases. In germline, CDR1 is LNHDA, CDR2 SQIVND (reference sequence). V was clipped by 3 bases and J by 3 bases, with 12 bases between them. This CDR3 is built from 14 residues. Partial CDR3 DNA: TGTGCCAGTAGTATTGTGAGGGGCGGCTACGAG. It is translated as CASSIVRGGYE. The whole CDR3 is CASSIVRGGYEQYF.

The part of the CDR3 DNA that was read is TGTGCCAGCAGTTACAGGGGCAAATATAGCAATCAGCCC. Translated, it gives CASSYRGKYSNQP. The entire CDR3 reads CASSYRGKYSNQPQHF. V and J are TRBV6-2 or TRBV6-3 and TRBJ1-5; a weak D match, TRBD1 (5 bases). The sequenced fragment ends 3 residues before the CDR3 boundary, so the rest is inferred from the germline J gene. The CDR3 contains 16 residues. Germline-derived CDR1 and CDR2 are MNHEY and SVGEGT. Trimming left V 2 bases short and J 0 bases short, with 11 bases between.

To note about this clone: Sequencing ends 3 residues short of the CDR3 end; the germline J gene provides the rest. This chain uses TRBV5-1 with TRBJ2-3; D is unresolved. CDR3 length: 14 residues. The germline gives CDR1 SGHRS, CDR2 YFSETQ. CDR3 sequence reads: CASTKSTIQETQYF. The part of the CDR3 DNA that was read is TGCGCCAGCACCAAGAGTACAATTCAAGAGACG.

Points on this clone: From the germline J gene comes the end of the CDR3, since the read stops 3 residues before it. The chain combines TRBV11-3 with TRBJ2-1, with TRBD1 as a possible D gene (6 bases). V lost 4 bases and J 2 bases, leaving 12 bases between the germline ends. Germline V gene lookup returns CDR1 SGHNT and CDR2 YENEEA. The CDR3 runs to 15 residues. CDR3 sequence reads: CASSSGTIAYNEQFF. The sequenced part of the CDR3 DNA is TGTGCCAGCAGCTCCGGGACAATAGCCTACAATGAG.

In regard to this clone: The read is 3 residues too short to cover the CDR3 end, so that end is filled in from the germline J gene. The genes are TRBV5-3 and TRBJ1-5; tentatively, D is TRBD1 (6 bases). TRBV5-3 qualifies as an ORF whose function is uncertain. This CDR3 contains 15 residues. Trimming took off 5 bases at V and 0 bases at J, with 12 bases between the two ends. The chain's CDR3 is CARRSTGYSNQPQHF. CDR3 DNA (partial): TGTGCCAGAAGGTCTACAGGGTATAGCAATCAGCCC.

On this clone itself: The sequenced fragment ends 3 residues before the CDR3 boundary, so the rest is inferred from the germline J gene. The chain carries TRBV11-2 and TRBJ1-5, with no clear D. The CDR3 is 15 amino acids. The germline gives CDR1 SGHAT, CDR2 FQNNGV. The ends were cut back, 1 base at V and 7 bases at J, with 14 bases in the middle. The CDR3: CASSLGYRSGQPQHF. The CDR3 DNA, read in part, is TGTGCCAGCAGCTTAGGTTACCGCTCGGGGCAGCCC.